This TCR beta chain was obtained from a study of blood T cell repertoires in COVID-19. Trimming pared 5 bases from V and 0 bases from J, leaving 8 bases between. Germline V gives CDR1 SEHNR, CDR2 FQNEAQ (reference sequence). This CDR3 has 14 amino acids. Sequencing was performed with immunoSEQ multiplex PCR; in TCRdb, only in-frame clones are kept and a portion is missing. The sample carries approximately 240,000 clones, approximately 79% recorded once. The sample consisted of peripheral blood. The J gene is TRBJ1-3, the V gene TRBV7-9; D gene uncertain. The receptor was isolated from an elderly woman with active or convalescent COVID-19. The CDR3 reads CASSGGVSGNTIYF. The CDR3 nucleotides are TGTGCCAGCAGCGGCGGGGTCTCTGGAAACACCATATATTTT.